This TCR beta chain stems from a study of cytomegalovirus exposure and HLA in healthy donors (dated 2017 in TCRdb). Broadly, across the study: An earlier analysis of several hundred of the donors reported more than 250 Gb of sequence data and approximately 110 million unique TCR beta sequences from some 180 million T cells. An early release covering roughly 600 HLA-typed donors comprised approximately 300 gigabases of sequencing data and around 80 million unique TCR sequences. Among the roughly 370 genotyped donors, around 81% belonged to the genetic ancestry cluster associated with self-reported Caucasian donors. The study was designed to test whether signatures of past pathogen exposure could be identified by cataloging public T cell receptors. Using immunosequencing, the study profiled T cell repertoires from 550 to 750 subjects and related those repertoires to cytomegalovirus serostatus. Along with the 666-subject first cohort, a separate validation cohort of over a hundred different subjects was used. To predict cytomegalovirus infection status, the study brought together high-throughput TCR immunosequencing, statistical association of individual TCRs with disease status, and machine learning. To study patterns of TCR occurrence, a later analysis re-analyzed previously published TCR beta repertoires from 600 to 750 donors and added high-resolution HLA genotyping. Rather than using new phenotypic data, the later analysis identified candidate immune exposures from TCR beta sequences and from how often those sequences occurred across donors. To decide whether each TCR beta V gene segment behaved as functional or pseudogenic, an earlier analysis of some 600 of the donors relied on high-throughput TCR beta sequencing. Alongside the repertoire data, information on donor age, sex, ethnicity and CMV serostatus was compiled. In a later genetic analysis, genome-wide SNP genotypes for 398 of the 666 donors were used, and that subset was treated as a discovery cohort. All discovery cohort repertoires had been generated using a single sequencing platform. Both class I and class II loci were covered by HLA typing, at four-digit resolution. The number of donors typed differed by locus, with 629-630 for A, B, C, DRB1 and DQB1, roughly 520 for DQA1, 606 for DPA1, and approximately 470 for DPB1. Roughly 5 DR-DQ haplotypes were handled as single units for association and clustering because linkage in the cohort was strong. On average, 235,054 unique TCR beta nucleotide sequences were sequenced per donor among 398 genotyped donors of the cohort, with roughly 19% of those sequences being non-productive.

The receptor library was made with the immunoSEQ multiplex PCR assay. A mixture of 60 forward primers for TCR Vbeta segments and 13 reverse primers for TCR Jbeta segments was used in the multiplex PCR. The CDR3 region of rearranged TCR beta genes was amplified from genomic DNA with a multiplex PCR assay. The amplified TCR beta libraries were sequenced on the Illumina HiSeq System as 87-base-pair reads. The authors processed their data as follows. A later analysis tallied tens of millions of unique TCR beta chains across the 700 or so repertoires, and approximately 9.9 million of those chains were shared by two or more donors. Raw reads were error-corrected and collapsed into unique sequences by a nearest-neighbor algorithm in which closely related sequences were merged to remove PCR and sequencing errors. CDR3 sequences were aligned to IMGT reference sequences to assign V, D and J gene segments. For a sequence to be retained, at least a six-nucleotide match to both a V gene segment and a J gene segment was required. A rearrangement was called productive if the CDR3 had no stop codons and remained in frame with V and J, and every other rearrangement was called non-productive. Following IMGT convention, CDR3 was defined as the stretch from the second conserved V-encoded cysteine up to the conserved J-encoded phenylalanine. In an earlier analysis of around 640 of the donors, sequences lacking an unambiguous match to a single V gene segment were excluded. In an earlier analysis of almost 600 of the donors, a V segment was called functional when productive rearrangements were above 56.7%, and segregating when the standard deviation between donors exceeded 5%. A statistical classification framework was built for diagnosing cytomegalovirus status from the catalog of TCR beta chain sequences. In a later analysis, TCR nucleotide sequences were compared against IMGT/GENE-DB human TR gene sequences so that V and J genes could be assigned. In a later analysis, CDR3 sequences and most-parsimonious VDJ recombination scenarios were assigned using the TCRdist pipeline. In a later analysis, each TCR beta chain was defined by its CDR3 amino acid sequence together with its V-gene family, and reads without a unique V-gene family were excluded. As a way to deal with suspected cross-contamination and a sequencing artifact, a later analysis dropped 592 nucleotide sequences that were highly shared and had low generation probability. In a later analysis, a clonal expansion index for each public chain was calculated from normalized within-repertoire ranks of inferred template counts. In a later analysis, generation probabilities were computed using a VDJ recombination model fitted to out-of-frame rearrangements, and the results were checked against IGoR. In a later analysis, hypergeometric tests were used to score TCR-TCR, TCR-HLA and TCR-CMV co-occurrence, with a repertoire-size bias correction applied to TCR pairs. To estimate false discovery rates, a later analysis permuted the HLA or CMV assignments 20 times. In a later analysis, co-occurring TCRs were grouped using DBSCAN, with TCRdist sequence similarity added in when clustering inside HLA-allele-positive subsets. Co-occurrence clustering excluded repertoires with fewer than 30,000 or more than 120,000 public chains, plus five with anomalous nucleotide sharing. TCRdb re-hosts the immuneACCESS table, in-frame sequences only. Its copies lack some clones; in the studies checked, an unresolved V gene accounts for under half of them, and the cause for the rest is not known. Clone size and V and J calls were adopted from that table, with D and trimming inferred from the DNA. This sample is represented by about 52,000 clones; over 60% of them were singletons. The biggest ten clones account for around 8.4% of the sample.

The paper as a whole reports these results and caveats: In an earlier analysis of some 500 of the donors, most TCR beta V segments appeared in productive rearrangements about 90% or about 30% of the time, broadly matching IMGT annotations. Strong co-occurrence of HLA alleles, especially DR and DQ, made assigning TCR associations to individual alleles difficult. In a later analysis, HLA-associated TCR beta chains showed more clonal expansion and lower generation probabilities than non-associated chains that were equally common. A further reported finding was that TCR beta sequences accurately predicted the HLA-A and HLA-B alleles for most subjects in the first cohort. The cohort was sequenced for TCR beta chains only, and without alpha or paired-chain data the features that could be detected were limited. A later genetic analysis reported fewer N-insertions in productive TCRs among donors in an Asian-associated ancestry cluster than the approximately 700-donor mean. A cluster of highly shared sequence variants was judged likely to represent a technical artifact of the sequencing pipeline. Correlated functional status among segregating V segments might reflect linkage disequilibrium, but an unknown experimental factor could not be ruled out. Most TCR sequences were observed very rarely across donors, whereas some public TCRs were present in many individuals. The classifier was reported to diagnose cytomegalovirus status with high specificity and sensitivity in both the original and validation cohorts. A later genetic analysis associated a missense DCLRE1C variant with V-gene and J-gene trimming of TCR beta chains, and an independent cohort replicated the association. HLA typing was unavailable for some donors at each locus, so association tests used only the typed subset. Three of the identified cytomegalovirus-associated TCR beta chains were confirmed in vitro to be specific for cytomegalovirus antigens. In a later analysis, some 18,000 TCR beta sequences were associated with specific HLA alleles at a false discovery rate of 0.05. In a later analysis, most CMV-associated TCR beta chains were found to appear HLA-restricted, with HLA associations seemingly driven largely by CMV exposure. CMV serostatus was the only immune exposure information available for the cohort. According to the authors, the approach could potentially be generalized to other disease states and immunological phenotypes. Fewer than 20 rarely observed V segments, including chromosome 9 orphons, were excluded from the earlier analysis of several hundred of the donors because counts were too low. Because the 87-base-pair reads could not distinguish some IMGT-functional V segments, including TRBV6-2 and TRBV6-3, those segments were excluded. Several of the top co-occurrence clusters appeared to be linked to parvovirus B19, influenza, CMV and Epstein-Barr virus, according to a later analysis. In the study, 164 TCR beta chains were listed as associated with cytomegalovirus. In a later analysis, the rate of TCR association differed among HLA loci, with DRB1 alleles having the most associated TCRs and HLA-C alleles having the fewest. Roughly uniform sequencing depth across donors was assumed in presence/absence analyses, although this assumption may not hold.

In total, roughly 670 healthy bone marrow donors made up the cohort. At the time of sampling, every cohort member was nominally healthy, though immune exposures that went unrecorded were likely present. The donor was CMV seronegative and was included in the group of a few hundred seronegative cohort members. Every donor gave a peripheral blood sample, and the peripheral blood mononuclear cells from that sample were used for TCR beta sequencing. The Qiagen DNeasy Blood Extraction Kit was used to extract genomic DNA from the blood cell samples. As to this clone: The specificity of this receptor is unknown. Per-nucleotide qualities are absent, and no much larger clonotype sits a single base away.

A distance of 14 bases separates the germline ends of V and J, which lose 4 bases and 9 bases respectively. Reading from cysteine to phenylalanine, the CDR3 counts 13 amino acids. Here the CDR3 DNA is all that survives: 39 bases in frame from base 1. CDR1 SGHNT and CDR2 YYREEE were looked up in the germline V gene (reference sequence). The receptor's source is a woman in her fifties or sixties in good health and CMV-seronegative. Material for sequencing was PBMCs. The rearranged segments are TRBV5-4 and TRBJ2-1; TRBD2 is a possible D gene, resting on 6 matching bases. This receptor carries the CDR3 CASSVRRGAEQFF. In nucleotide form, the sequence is TGTGCCAGCAGCGTACGGAGGGGCGCTGAGCAGTTCTTC.